The 22 T cell receptor beta chains listed next were all sequenced from one sample in a study of blood T cell repertoires in COVID-19. Some clones are missing from TCRdb's copy, which holds only in-frame ones; the method was immunoSEQ multiplex PCR. Of approximately 120,000 clones listed, 70% to 80% are singletons. Sequenced: peripheral blood. The receptors originated from a man aged 35-49 years with active or convalescent COVID-19.

The rearrangement joins TRBV6-1 to TRBJ1-2; D gene ambiguous. Germline V CDR1 and CDR2: MNHNS, SASEGT. This CDR3 has 13 amino acids. V was trimmed by 0 bases and J by 4 bases, leaving 6 bases between them. The CDR3 sequence is CASSEATVYGYTF. The CDR3 DNA follows: TGTGCCAGCAGTGAAGCTACAGTCTATGGCTACACCTTC.

The chain links TRBV7-2 to TRBJ1-2, with unresolved D. The CDR3 runs 14 residues. The germline V gene encodes CDR1 SGHTA and CDR2 FQGNSA. Trimming stripped 5 bases from V and 4 bases from J, with 14 bases between. CDR3 region: CASSPPSRSYGYTF. The CDR3 nucleotides are TGTGCCAGCAGCCCTCCAAGTCGCAGCTATGGCTACACCTTC.

The chain links TRBV5-5 to TRBJ1-2; no clear D. The ends were cut back, 4 bases at V and 3 bases at J, with 13 bases in the middle. From germline, CDR1 is SGHKS and CDR2 YYEKEE (reference sequence). CDR3 length: 14 amino acids. The CDR3 here is CASSKGGADYGYTF. The CDR3 DNA reads as TGTGCCAGCAGCAAGGGAGGAGCAGACTATGGCTACACCTTC.

The chain uses TRBV12-3 or TRBV12-4 and TRBJ1-1; no clear D gene. The CDR3 is made up of 13 amino acids. V shed 7 bases and J shed 0 bases, with 9 bases lying between them. The CDR3 is CASMRVMNTEAFF. CDR3 coding DNA: TGTGCCAGCATGAGGGTTATGAACACTGAAGCTTTCTTT.

The V and J genes are TRBV30 and TRBJ1-2, with TRBD1 matching 7 bases. Germline V lookup: CDR1 GTSNPN, CDR2 SVGIG (reference sequence). With 1 base clipped from V and 8 bases from J, the junction kept 4 bases outside the gene matches. The CDR3 is made up of 12 amino acids. CDR3 bases: TGTGCCTGGAGTGCAGGGGGTGGAGGCTACACCTTC. Amino acids: CAWSAGGGGYTF.

The chain is built from TRBV19 and TRBJ1-2, with D maybe TRBD1 (6 bases). Germline V gene data show CDR1 as LNHDA and CDR2 as SQIVND (reference sequence). The CDR3 is 20 amino acids. The V end was cut by 5 bases, the J end by 0 bases, with 28 bases between. The CDR3 spells CASSPLSLEGTIHPNYGYTF. DNA of the CDR3: TGTGCCAGTAGTCCATTATCATTAGAGGGGACAATACATCCTAACTATGGCTACACCTTC.

This clone occurred once. The V call is TRBV6-5, the J call TRBJ1-2; 7 nucleotides align to TRBD1. CDR3 size: 13 residues. Trimming removed 5 bases from V and 2 bases from J; junction bases left unmatched: 2. Germline CDR1 reads MNHEY; CDR2 reads SVGAGI. CDR3: CASSMTGNYGYTF. In nucleotides, the CDR3 is TGTGCCAGCAGTATGACAGGGAACTATGGCTACACCTTC.

This clone was observed a few times. The J gene is TRBJ1-5, the V gene TRBV6-5; no reliable D call. V lost 2 bases and J 8 bases, leaving 10 bases between the germline ends. The CDR3 has 13 amino acids. Per the germline V gene, CDR1 is MNHEY and CDR2 is SVGAGI. CDR3 DNA sequence: TGTGCCAGCAGTTACAACGGGTTAGAGCCCCAGCATTTT. Translating gives CASSYNGLEPQHF.

The chain employs TRBV6-5 and TRBJ1-1; D gene unclear. Trimming took 7 bases from V and 8 from J, leaving 17 bases between them. Germline V gene lookup returns CDR1 MNHEY and CDR2 SVGAGI. The CDR3 extends over 13 amino acids. The CDR3: CASKNRVPPEAFF. The CDR3 DNA sequence: TGTGCCAGCAAGAATCGGGTCCCTCCAGAAGCTTTCTTT.

The rearrangement links TRBV2 to TRBJ2-2; 7 bases are a match to TRBD1. CDR1 is SNHLY and CDR2 is FYNNEI in the germline V gene. The CDR3 sequence is 16 residues long. Germline trimming cut 6 bases from V and 5 bases from J; bases unmatched to any gene: 12. The CDR3 region has the DNA TGTGCCAGCAGCGTGAGAGGGGGCCAAGGGACCGGGGAGCTGTTTTTT. Its protein product is CASSVRGGQGTGELFF.

This sequence joins TRBV7-2 and TRBJ1-5; 7 bases line up with TRBD1. Losses at the gene ends were 5 bases for V and 3 bases for J; bases not matched to a gene: 10. CDR1 is SGHTA, CDR2 FQGNSA, per germline. This CDR3 comprises 16 residues. The CDR3 region is CASSPRIRGVNQPQHF. Here the CDR3 DNA reads TGTGCCAGCAGCCCCCGGATCAGGGGGGTCAATCAGCCCCAGCATTTT. The whole variable domain, filled in from reference TRBV7-2 and TRBJ1-5, reads GAGVSQSPSNKVTEKGKDVELRCDPISGHTALYWYRQSLGQGLEFLIYFQGNSAPDKSGLPSDRFSAERTGGSVSTLTIQRTQQEDSAVYLCASSPRIRGVNQPQHFGDGTRLSIL.

The gene calls are TRBV30 and TRBJ1-4; TRBD1 matches at 10 bases. V was clipped by 2 bases and J by 7 bases; unmatched bases: 4. The CDR3 is 14 amino acids. CDR1 and CDR2 from the germline V gene are GTSNPN and SVGIG (reference sequence). This CDR3 reads CAWSFGQGVEKLFF. DNA of the CDR3: TGTGCCTGGAGTTTTGGACAGGGGGTTGAAAAACTGTTTTTT.

The rearrangement joins TRBV14 to TRBJ2-3; D possibly corresponds to TRBD1 (6 bases). CDR3 length: 17 amino acids. Trimming took off 4 bases at V and 2 bases at J, with 19 bases between the two ends. In germline, CDR1 is SGHDN, CDR2 FVKESK. As DNA, the CDR3 is TGTGCCAGCAGCCGTACCGGGACAAAGTTTTACACAGATACGCAGTATTTT. Translation gives CASSRTGTKFYTDTQYF.

This chain joins TRBV6-1 and TRBJ2-1, with 8 bases fitting TRBD1. The CDR3 covers 15 residues. Trimming removed 5 bases from V and 5 bases from J; junction bases left unmatched: 8. The germline gives CDR1 MNHNS, CDR2 SASEGT. The chain's CDR3 is CASSFLQGGHNEQFF. CDR3 in DNA: TGTGCCAGCAGTTTTCTACAGGGGGGTCACAATGAGCAGTTCTTC.

CDR3 bases: TGTGCCAGTAGTATCCAGGCCCAGGTGGTAGGACAGGGTGTGTGGAACACTGAAGCTTTCTTT. Protein: CASSIQAQVVGQGVWNTEAFF. The rearrangement uses TRBV19 and TRBJ1-1; 8 bases are shared with TRBD1. With 3 bases clipped from V and 1 base from J, the junction kept 22 bases outside the gene matches. The CDR3 totals 21 residues. Germline V CDR1 and CDR2: LNHDA, SQIVND (reference sequence). The full variable domain, rest sourced from reference TRBV19 and TRBJ1-1, is DGGITQSPKYLFRKEGQNVTLSCEQNLNHDAMYWYRQDPGQGLRLIYYSQIVNDFQKGDIAEGYSVSREKKESFPLTVTSAQKNPTAFYLCASSIQAQVVGQGVWNTEAFFGQGTRLTVV.

The chain recombines TRBV19 with TRBJ1-3; 7 positions match TRBD1. Germline CDR1 is LNHDA and CDR2 is SQIVND (reference sequence). The CDR3 extends over 15 amino acids. V trimming: 0 bases; J trimming: 4 bases; junction bases outside the gene matches: 3. DNA for the CDR3: TGTGCCAGTAGTATAGATCTGGGACAGGGAAACACCATATATTTT. Its protein is CASSIDLGQGNTIYF.

The J gene is TRBJ2-1, the V gene TRBV24-1; 7 positions match TRBD2. This CDR3 is built from 15 residues. Germline CDR1 is KGHDR and CDR2 is SFDVKD. V lost 2 bases, J lost 9 bases, and 9 bases stayed unmatched. CDR3 in amino acids: CATSDWGEGSSEQFF. The CDR3 DNA reads TGTGCCACCAGTGATTGGGGGGAGGGTTCCAGTGAGCAGTTCTTC.

The chain recombines TRBV6-5 with TRBJ1-5; 11 bases map to TRBD1. The CDR3 consists of 16 residues. Germline CDR1 is MNHEY and CDR2 is SVGAGI. The ends lost 4 bases at V and 7 bases at J; junction bases unmatched: 9. The CDR3 bases are TGTGCCAGCAGTTCCCGGACAGGGGGCGTCAACCAGCCCCAGCATTTT. Protein product: CASSSRTGGVNQPQHF.

The chain employs TRBV5-1 and TRBJ1-1; 9 positions match TRBD1. The CDR3 is 16 residues long. From germline, CDR1 is SGHRS and CDR2 YFSETQ. Unmatched junction bases numbered 7, after V lost 4 bases and J lost 0 bases. CDR3 loop: CASSLGQGRLNTEAFF. In nucleotides, the CDR3 is TGCGCCAGCAGCCTCGGACAGGGGAGGTTGAACACTGAAGCTTTCTTT.

V usage is TRBV2 and J usage is TRBJ1-2, with TRBD1 matching 9 bases. Germline V gene sequence: CDR1 SNHLY, CDR2 FYNNEI. The length of the CDR3 is 15 residues. The ends lost 7 bases at V and 4 bases at J; junction bases unmatched: 10. For the CDR3, the DNA is TGTGCCAGCATGAGGGACAGGGAAGGCGGCTATGGCTACACCTTC. As protein: CASMRDREGGYGYTF.

The chain has TRBV6-6 and TRBJ1-1; D is possibly TRBD1 (5 bases). Germline CDR1 MNHNY, CDR2 SVGAGI (reference sequence). The CDR3 is 14 amino acids. V was trimmed by 3 bases and J by 0 bases, leaving 8 bases between them. The CDR3 sequence: CASSYGALNTEAFF. CDR3 coding DNA: TGTGCCAGCAGTTATGGGGCTTTGAACACTGAAGCTTTCTTT.

This chain joins TRBV19 and TRBJ2-1; 9 bases line up with TRBD2. Germline CDR1 and CDR2: LNHDA and SQIVND (reference sequence). The V segment lost 5 bases and the J segment 8 bases; nucleotides outside the gene matches: 4. The CDR3 spans 13 residues. For the CDR3, the DNA is TGTGCCAGTAGTGGCGGGAGGGGCGATGAGCAGTTCTTC. Encoded protein: CASSGGRGDEQFF.